The 18 T cell receptor beta chains below come from one sample, sequenced in a study of CD8+CD57+ T cells in acquired aplastic anemia. Genomic DNA was employed as the template in profiling TCR beta VDJ and CDR3. TCRdb analysed the reads with MiXCR anew, one entry per CDR3 protein. This table has a few hundred thousand distinct CDR3 sequences, over 55% appearing once. Material for sequencing was sorted CD4+, CD8+, or CD8+CD57+ T cells (not recorded which) from PBMCs. These receptors were collected from a human donor in good health.

The DNA of the CDR3 is TGTGCCGTCGAAACCCCCCTACAAACAGGCAGCTCCTACGAGCAGTACTTC. Translated: CAVETPLQTGSSYEQYF. The V gene is TRBV7-9, the J gene TRBJ2-7; maybe TRBD1 (5 bases). CDR3 length: 17 residues. The germline V gene encodes CDR1 SEHNR and CDR2 FQNEAQ (reference sequence). V shed 11 bases and J shed 0 bases, with 26 bases lying between them.

This clonotype has ten or more counts. V and J are TRBV9 and TRBJ2-1; 7 bases match TRBD1. The CDR3 spans 13 residues. The V gene's germline CDR1 is SGDLS and CDR2 YYNGEE. With V trimmed by 4 bases and J by 7 bases, 5 bases remained unmatched. In nucleotides, the CDR3 is TGTGCCAGCAGCCGGGGACAGCCTAATGAGCAGTTCTTC. Amino acids: CASSRGQPNEQFF.

This clonotype was observed a few times. The J gene is TRBJ2-1, the V gene TRBV20-1, with 9 bases matching TRBD2. This CDR3 has 14 residues. CDR1 and CDR2 (germline): DFQATT, SNEGSKA (reference sequence). Trimming cost V 5 bases and J 5 bases; bases outside gene matches: 7. CDR3 loop: CSAYPGLANNEQFF. CDR3 sequence (DNA): TGCAGTGCTTATCCGGGACTAGCTAACAATGAGCAGTTCTTC.

The chain employs TRBV5-1 and TRBJ2-7; D might be TRBD1 (5 bases). The ends were cut back, 1 base at V and 5 bases at J, with 16 bases in the middle. Germline CDR1 SGHRS, CDR2 YFSETQ. The CDR3 runs 15 residues. The CDR3 coding sequence is TGCGCCAGCAGCTTGCTCGACAGAACCCTCGACGAGCAGTACTTC. Its translation: CASSLLDRTLDEQYF.

J is TRBJ1-2 and V is TRBV7-9; 7 nucleotides agree with TRBD1. Trimming removed 3 bases from V and 12 bases from J; junction bases left unmatched: 10. The CDR3 loop spans 13 amino acids. Germline V CDR1 and CDR2: SEHNR, FQNEAQ (reference sequence). The CDR3 loop is CASSFGQVTDHTF. For the CDR3, the DNA is TGTGCCAGCAGCTTTGGACAGGTGACAGACCACACCTTC. Complete variable domain (other parts from reference TRBV7-9 and TRBJ1-2): DTGVSQNPRHKITKRGQNVTFRCDPISEHNRLYWYRQTLGQGPEFLTYFQNEAQLEKSRLLSDRFSAERPKGSFSTLEIQRTEQGDSAMYLCASSFGQVTDHTFGSGTRLTVV.

This clonotype appeared a single time. This chain links TRBV15 with TRBJ2-7; no firm D call. Germline V lookup: CDR1 LNHNV, CDR2 YYDKDF (reference sequence). This CDR3 is built from 14 residues. The V end lost 1 base, the J end lost 3 bases, and 10 bases lay between the germline ends. The CDR3 DNA is TGTGCCACCAGCAGAGCGGATCACGACTACGAGCAGTACTTC. Translated, it gives CATSRADHDYEQYF.

The rearrangement uses TRBV6-1 and TRBJ2-1, with 12 positions matching TRBD2. Trimming at V came to 3 bases and at J to 3 bases, leaving 6 bases not matched to a gene. Germline CDR1 MNHNS, CDR2 SASEGT. CDR3 length equals 17 residues. This chain's CDR3 is CASSEVLTSGSYNEQFF. The CDR3 region has the DNA TGTGCCAGCAGTGAGGTACTGACTAGCGGGAGCTACAATGAGCAGTTCTTC.

This clonotype was counted ten times or more. The rearrangement links TRBV29-1 to TRBJ2-5; D possibly uses TRBD1 or TRBD2 (5 bases each). The CDR3 extends over 13 amino acids. Trimming removed 4 bases from V and 1 base from J, with 10 bases in between. Germline V gene data show CDR1 as SQVTM and CDR2 as ANQGSEA. The CDR3 here is CSVVLGVQETQYF. As DNA, the CDR3 is TGCAGCGTTGTCTTGGGGGTCCAAGAGACCCAGTACTTC.

This chain joins TRBV20-1 and TRBJ1-4, with no clear D. The germline gives CDR1 DFQATT, CDR2 SNEGSKA (reference sequence). This CDR3 is 13 amino acids long. Between the trimmed V and J ends, which lost 4 bases and 7 bases, there was a span of 13 bases. The CDR3 DNA reads TGCAGTGCTACAAAGCCTATCGGTGAAAAACTGTTTTTT. It yields the protein CSATKPIGEKLFF.

This clonotype was observed a handful of times. The CDR3 reads CASRDRLADNEQFF. The DNA for the CDR3 is TGTGCCAGTAGGGACCGACTAGCGGACAATGAGCAGTTCTTC. V gene TRBV19 combines with J gene TRBJ2-1, with TRBD2 matching 9 bases. This CDR3 spans 14 amino acids. V was clipped by 6 bases and J by 5 bases; unmatched bases: 5. The germline gives CDR1 LNHDA, CDR2 SQIVND (reference sequence).

This clonotype was observed a few times. Given a much more abundant clone one base away, this may be a read error. The chain is built from TRBV20-1 and TRBJ1-1; D perhaps matches TRBD1 (5 bases). Between the trimmed V and J ends, which lost 6 bases and 4 bases, there was a span of 15 bases. The CDR3 has 13 residues. CDR1 DFQATT and CDR2 SNEGSKA come from the germline V gene (reference sequence). CDR3 coding DNA: TGCAGTGCGCTGCAGCGGGGGGGCACTGAAGCTTTCTTT. Its translation is CSALQRGGTEAFF.

Of note for this clonotype: At one end the junction does not follow the germline gene, possibly because of a read error. This sequence joins TRBV7-2 and TRBJ1-2, with 7 bases aligning to TRBD1. Germline CDR1 reads SGHTA; CDR2 reads FQGNSA. The CDR3 totals 14 residues. CDR3 in amino acids: CASSLGTANSGYTF. DNA of the CDR3: TGTGCCAGCAGCCTGGGGACAGCAAACTCTGGCTACACCTTC.

The V gene is TRBV7-2, the J gene TRBJ2-7; tentative D call: TRBD2 (5 bases). The closer fit of TRBJ2-5 to the DNA end suggests the J call may be wrong. The CDR3 is 15 residues long. CDR1 is SGHTA and CDR2 is FQGNSA in the germline V gene. This CDR3 is CASVHPTEGRETQYF. Here the CDR3 DNA reads TGTGCCAGCGTCCACCCCACAGAAGGGAGAGAGACCCAGTACTTC.

V is TRBV29-1 and J is TRBJ2-3; 12 bases are a match to TRBD2. The CDR3 has 15 residues. With V trimmed by 5 bases and J by 0 bases, 3 bases remained unmatched. The germline gives CDR1 SQVTM, CDR2 ANQGSEA. Here the CDR3 reads CSVPGTSGSTDTQYF. CDR3 DNA sequence: TGCAGCGTTCCCGGGACTAGCGGGAGCACAGATACGCAGTATTTT.

This clonotype has only one observation. The chain recombines TRBV9 with TRBJ1-1; 8 bases line up with TRBD1. The CDR3 sequence is 15 residues long. The V gene end was trimmed by 0 bases and the J gene end by 4 bases; junction bases not matched to a gene: 5. The germline V gene has CDR1 SGDLS and CDR2 YYNGEE. The CDR3 DNA sequence: TGTGCCAGCAGCGTAGACAGGGGGGGAGGCACTGAAGCTTTCTTT. It translates to CASSVDRGGGTEAFF.

The V call is TRBV7-8, the J call TRBJ1-1; D call uncertain. Germline values: CDR1 SGHVS, CDR2 FQNEAQ. V gave up 1 base and J gave up 3 bases, with 15 bases separating them. The CDR3 loop spans 16 amino acids. The CDR3 region has the DNA TGTGCCAGCAGCTTAGGCCGTTTAGCGGCATACACTGAAGCTTTCTTT. It codes for CASSLGRLAAYTEAFF.

A note on this clonotype: A much bigger clone sits one base away, suggesting this may be a read error. This chain uses TRBV6-5 with TRBJ2-7, with D maybe TRBD1 (6 bases). The CDR3 has 13 amino acids. Germline lookup yields CDR1 MNHEY and CDR2 SVGAGI. CDR3 loop: CASSYGQLYEKYF. The DNA of the CDR3 is TGTGCCAGCAGTTACGGACAGCTTTACGAGAAGTACTTC.

The chain uses TRBV7-9 and TRBJ1-1, with D uncertain. CDR1 is SEHNR, CDR2 FQNEAQ, per germline (reference sequence). Trimming removed 11 bases at V and 1 base at J, with 11 bases between. This CDR3 spans 12 amino acids. CDR3 protein: CASKVGNTEAFF. The CDR3 coding sequence is TGTGCCTCAAAGGTGGGGAACACTGAAGCTTTCTTT.